This T cell receptor beta chain was sequenced for a study of T-cell memory formation after mild COVID-19. Study-level information: Clusters of TCRs were largely donor specific. Findings and caveats of the study: Of the contracting clones, CD4+ ones lay mainly in CM and EM, and CD8+ ones in EMRA. That cross-reactive memory joined was suggested by some responding clones appearing in pre-infection memory.

TCR alpha and TCR beta cDNA libraries with sample barcodes and UMIs came from 5'RACE using constant-segment primers. TCRdb reprocessed the 5' RACE reads with MiXCR, giving one entry per CDR3 protein. The data show about 310,000 distinct CDR3 sequences, approximately 20% seen once. This clonotype was counted ten times or more. Its antigen is not known. The germline V gene encodes CDR1 MDHEN and CDR2 SYDVKM. The CDR3 is 11 residues long. Trimming removed 3 bases at V and 11 bases at J, with 10 bases between. V and J are TRBV28 and TRBJ1-1, with D possibly being TRBD1 (5 bases). The receptor was isolated from a man aged 18 to 30 who had mild COVID-19 (a few samples of this study predate the infection). Cell type and time point are not known. Sample: PBMCs or a T cell subset sorted from them (not recorded which). The chain's CDR3 is CASSFREGAFF. DNA of the CDR3: TGTGCCAGCAGTTTCCGGGAGGGGGCTTTCTTT.